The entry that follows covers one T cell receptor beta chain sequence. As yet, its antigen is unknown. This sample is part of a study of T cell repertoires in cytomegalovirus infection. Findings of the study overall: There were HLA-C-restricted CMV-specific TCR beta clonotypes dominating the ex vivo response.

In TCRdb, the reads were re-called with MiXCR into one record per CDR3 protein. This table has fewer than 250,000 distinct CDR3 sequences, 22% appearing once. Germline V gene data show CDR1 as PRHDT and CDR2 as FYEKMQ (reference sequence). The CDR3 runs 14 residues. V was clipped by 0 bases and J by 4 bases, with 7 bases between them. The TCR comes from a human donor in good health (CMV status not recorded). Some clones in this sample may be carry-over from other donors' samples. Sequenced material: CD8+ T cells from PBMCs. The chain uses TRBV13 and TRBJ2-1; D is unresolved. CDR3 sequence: CASSLGLEYNEQFF. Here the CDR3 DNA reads TGTGCCAGCAGCTTAGGCCTAGAGTACAATGAGCAGTTCTTC.